Sequencing of this TCR beta chain was carried out in a study of blood T cell repertoires in COVID-19 (dated by TCRdb to about 2020). Regarding the complete study: Samples covering the acute and convalescent phases of COVID-19 were provided by collaborators in the United States, Italy and Spain. The prospective study material was composed of cDNA or gDNA derived from T cells, B-cell-depleted T cells, or PBMCs. Subjects who had been exposed to COVID-19, were actively infected with it, or had recovered from it provided the deeply sampled blood TCRbeta repertoires that made up the dataset. The repertoires were made available in a free public database intended to serve as a resource for research on the immune response to SARS-CoV-2. The samples were drawn from two sources: the first 160 participants of the ongoing ImmuneRACE study, and 1,000 to 1,500 subjects contributed by 6 global collaborators. A de-identified subject ID, COVID-19 status, age in years and sex were almost always included in the sample metadata. Where available, HLA class I and class II types were obtained from metadata supplied by the sample provider rather than from assay-based typing.

The immunoSEQ Assay, a bias-controlled multiplex PCR, was used to amplify TCRbeta CDR3 regions from genomic DNA. On the study's bioinformatics: The number of nucleated cells in each sample was estimated by amplification of reference gene primers within the assay. To quantify the absolute abundance of each unique TCRbeta CDR3 rearrangement, sequence reads were collapsed and filtered. For each sample, productive Simpson clonality was calculated by taking the square root of Simpson's diversity index across productive rearrangements. What TCRdb holds here is the immuneACCESS table cut down to in-frame rearrangements. Part of the clones is not present; checked against another copy, under half of the missing clones reflect an unresolved V gene, and the others are unexplained. V and J calls and clone size are given by that table; D and trimming were obtained from the DNA. The sample table holds under 150,000 clones, of which over 80% were seen once. The ten largest clones take up around 6.2% of the sample.

General conclusions and limits of the study: Clinical and demographic metadata were provided uncurated, with the amount varying by source and participant.

Comments on this clone: Its antigen is unknown. There are no base qualities to consult, and no much larger clone falls within one base.

Participants in the prospective study were aged 18 to 89 years, lived in about two dozen United States geographic areas, and enrolled through a virtual design. In the prospective study, participants were assigned to cohorts based on the clinical history participants reported in a screening survey and a study questionnaire. For ImmuneRACE Cohort 3, a participant was defined as recovered based on two consecutive negative NP/OP PCR tests, clearance by a healthcare professional, or resolution of symptoms. Each participant in the prospective study had whole blood, serum and a nasopharyngeal or oropharyngeal swab collected by mobile phlebotomists. Prospective study participants could optionally give additional blood draws and questionnaires over an approximately 2-month period. Before DNA extraction, blood samples from the prospective study were shipped at room temperature or frozen. The origin of this receptor is a middle-aged woman who had recovered from COVID-19. Sequencing input: PBMCs or T cells enriched from blood (not recorded which).

The sequenced DNA is TGCGCCAGCAGCCAAGAGTCACTAGCTGGGGGGGATGAGCAGTTCTTC. It specifies CASSQESLAGGDEQFF. The chain links TRBV4-1 with TRBJ2-1; 7 central bases correspond to TRBD2. The CDR3 sequence holds 16 residues, the cysteine and phenylalanine included. Only the CDR3 portion is preserved as DNA: 48 bases, with reading frame beginning at the first base. As encoded in the germline V gene, CDR1 is MGHRA while CDR2 is YSYEKL. The V end gives up 0 bases and the J end 8 bases, leaving 10 bases in the junction not matched to a gene.